Each of the 2 T cell receptor beta chains below was sequenced from the same sample in a study of blood T cell repertoires in COVID-19. Produced via immunoSEQ multiplex PCR; TCRdb's table is partial and in-frame only. The table includes about 150,000 clones, more than 85% detected once. Source material: PBMCs or T cells enriched from blood (not recorded which). The source of these receptors is a woman aged 50 to 60 who had recovered from COVID-19.

The rearrangement links TRBV5-1 to TRBJ2-3, with D perhaps TRBD1 (6 bases). The CDR3 totals 15 residues. Germline CDR1 and CDR2: SGHRS and YFSETQ. V was clipped by 0 bases and J by 2 bases, with 10 bases between them. The chain's CDR3 is CASSLGDINTDTQYF. The CDR3 nucleotides are TGCGCCAGCAGCTTGGGGGACATCAACACAGATACGCAGTATTTT.

This CDR3 reads CATAGQANEKLFF. In DNA form, the CDR3 reads TGTGCCACCGCGGGACAGGCAAATGAAAAACTGTTTTTT. The chain joins TRBV15 to TRBJ1-4; 8 bases agree with TRBD1. This CDR3 region has 13 residues. Per the germline V gene, CDR1 is LNHNV and CDR2 is YYDKDF (reference sequence). Germline trimming cut 8 bases from V and 5 bases from J; bases unmatched to any gene: 4. Combining the CDR3 with reference TRBV15 and TRBJ1-4 gives the whole variable domain DAMVIQNPRYQVTQFGKPVTLSCSQTLNHNVMYWYQQKSSQAPKLLFHYYDKDFNNEADTPDNFQSRRPNTSFCFLDIRSPGLGDTAMYLCATAGQANEKLFFGSGTQLSVL.